These 25 T cell receptor beta chains were all obtained from the same sample, sequenced in a study of cytomegalovirus exposure and HLA in healthy donors. The PCR employed 60 Vbeta primers together with 13 Jbeta primers. TCRdb's copy holds only in-frame clones and misses some; the assay was immunoSEQ multiplex PCR. The table includes over 50,000 clones, about 89% detected once. Sequencing was carried out using PBMCs. The receptors originated from a young man in good health and CMV-seronegative.

The V and J genes are TRBV5-1 and TRBJ2-7; 7 bases line up with TRBD1. Looked up from germline, CDR1 is SGHRS and CDR2 is YFSETQ. This CDR3 is built from 14 residues. After removal of 0 bases from V and 6 bases from J, the junction contained 6 bases not matched to a gene. The CDR3 sequence is CASSLATEGAEQYF. In nucleotides, the CDR3 is TGCGCCAGCAGCTTGGCCACTGAGGGGGCCGAGCAGTACTTC.

A few counts support this clone. The chain links TRBV5-4 to TRBJ2-5, with D hard to call. Germline V lookup: CDR1 SGHNT, CDR2 YYREEE (reference sequence). The ends were cut back, 4 bases at V and 5 bases at J, with 12 bases in the middle. There are 13 residues in the CDR3. The CDR3 sequence: CASSPIIEETQYF. The DNA for the CDR3 is TGTGCCAGCAGCCCTATCATTGAGGAGACCCAGTACTTC.

This clone was seen a handful of times. V gene TRBV4-1 combines with J gene TRBJ1-5; D remains unclear. CDR1 MGHRA and CDR2 YSYEKL come from the germline V gene. Trimming took 2 bases from V and 0 from J, leaving 8 bases between them. The CDR3 contains 15 residues. CDR3 amino acids: CASSQWENSNQPQHF. In DNA form, the CDR3 reads TGCGCCAGCAGCCAATGGGAGAATAGCAATCAGCCCCAGCATTTT.

The chain is built from TRBV30 and TRBJ1-2, with D unclear. Germline V gene sequence: CDR1 GTSNPN, CDR2 SVGIG (reference sequence). The CDR3 runs to 12 residues. The germline V and J ends were trimmed by 2 bases and 6 bases, with 10 bases remaining between them. The CDR3 sequence is CAWSRTRDGYTF. CDR3 sequence (DNA): TGTGCCTGGAGTAGAACTCGCGATGGCTACACCTTC. The complete variable domain, with remaining parts taken from reference TRBV30 and TRBJ1-2, reads SQTIHQWPATLVQPVGSPLSLECTVEGTSNPNLYWYRQAAGRGLQLLFYSVGIGQISSEVPQNLSASRPQDRQFILSSKKLLLSDSGFYLCAWSRTRDGYTFGSGTRLTVV.

V is TRBV2 and J is TRBJ2-7; TRBD1 matches at 8 bases. V shed 4 bases and J 2 bases; nucleotides not matched to a gene: 4. The CDR3 has 14 residues. CDR1 and CDR2 from the germline V gene are SNHLY and FYNNEI. The CDR3 coding sequence is TGTGCCAGCAGTGCGGGCAGGGGGCCCTACGAGCAGTACTTC. Its protein product is CASSAGRGPYEQYF. Complete variable domain (other parts from reference TRBV2 and TRBJ2-7): EPEVTQTPSHQVTQMGQEVILRCVPISNHLYFYWYRQILGQKVEFLVSFYNNEISEKSEIFDDQFSVERPDGSNFTLKIRSTKLEDSAMYFCASSAGRGPYEQYFGPGTRLTVT.

The V and J genes are TRBV6-5 and TRBJ1-2, with TRBD1 identical over 7 bases. The germline V gene has CDR1 MNHEY and CDR2 SVGAGI. The CDR3 sequence is 13 residues long. With V trimmed by 4 bases and J by 8 bases, 7 bases remained unmatched. In nucleotides, the CDR3 is TGTGCCAGCAGTTCGTTACAGGGGCGCGGCTACACCTTC. Encoded protein: CASSSLQGRGYTF.

The chain joins TRBV6-5 to TRBJ2-1; unclear D gene. CDR3 length: 14 residues. The germline V gene has CDR1 MNHEY and CDR2 SVGAGI. V was trimmed by 4 bases and J by 9 bases, leaving 16 bases between them. The CDR3 spells CASSSTGPYGEQFF. In DNA form, the CDR3 reads TGTGCCAGCAGTTCAACCGGTCCTTACGGTGAGCAGTTCTTC.

This sequence joins TRBV30 and TRBJ2-5; D gene ambiguous. The V and J ends lost 0 bases and 2 bases respectively, with 4 bases between them. The CDR3 is 12 residues long. From germline, CDR1 is GTSNPN and CDR2 SVGIG (reference sequence). The DNA for the CDR3 is TGTGCCTGGAGTGTTAGTCAAGAGACCCAGTACTTC. Its protein product is CAWSVSQETQYF.

The chain carries TRBV9 and TRBJ1-1, with TRBD1 matching over 7 bases. Germline CDR1 reads SGDLS; CDR2 reads YYNGEE. The V segment lost 3 bases and the J segment 4 bases; nucleotides outside the gene matches: 6. This CDR3 has 14 amino acids. The CDR3 DNA reads as TGTGCCAGCAGCGACCAGACAGGGAGCACTGAAGCTTTCTTT. This encodes CASSDQTGSTEAFF.

J is TRBJ2-2 and V is TRBV18; D is uncertain. CDR1 and CDR2 (germline): KGHSH, LQKENI. V lost 1 base and J 2 bases, leaving 8 bases between the germline ends. This CDR3 spans 15 amino acids. In nucleotides, the CDR3 is TGTGCCAGCTCACCACTGACAACTAACACCGGGGAGCTGTTTTTT. As protein: CASSPLTTNTGELFF. The whole variable domain, remainder taken from reference TRBV18 and TRBJ2-2, is NAGVMQNPRHLVRRRGQEARLRCSPMKGHSHVYWYRQLPEEGLKFMVYLQKENIIDESGMPKERFSAEFPKEGPSILRIQQVVRGDSAAYFCASSPLTTNTGELFFGEGSRLTVL.

This chain links TRBV6-1 with TRBJ2-4, with D maybe TRBD2 (6 bases). Per the germline V gene, CDR1 is MNHNS and CDR2 is SASEGT. This CDR3 is 16 amino acids long. The V gene lost 4 bases and the J gene lost 7 bases, with 20 bases spanning the gap. The CDR3 spells CASSVNLAGGMNIQYF. The DNA of the CDR3 is TGTGCCAGCAGTGTAAACCTCGCTGGGGGGATGAACATTCAGTACTTC.

The genes are TRBV6-5 and TRBJ2-1; 8 nucleotides align to TRBD1. With 2 bases clipped from V and 4 bases from J, the junction kept 7 bases outside the gene matches. From germline, CDR1 is MNHEY and CDR2 SVGAGI. The CDR3 is 16 residues long. In DNA form, the CDR3 reads TGTGCCAGCAGTTACGGGACAGGAGGGCGGTACAATGAGCAGTTCTTC. It yields the protein CASSYGTGGRYNEQFF.

The chain joins TRBV5-4 to TRBJ1-6; D not certain. Trimming pared 0 bases from V and 7 bases from J, leaving 14 bases between. Germline CDR1 reads SGHNT; CDR2 reads YYREEE (reference sequence). The CDR3 sequence is 16 residues long. The CDR3 DNA sequence: TGTGCCAGCAGCTTGGCGGACGGGTCGGGGAATTCACCCCTCCACTTT. This translates into CASSLADGSGNSPLHF.

This clone was detected only a few times. The V gene is TRBV28, the J gene TRBJ2-4; D remains unclear. Germline V gene data show CDR1 as MDHEN and CDR2 as SYDVKM. V dropped 5 bases and J dropped 0 bases, with 14 bases sitting between them. The CDR3 totals 16 residues. The CDR3 DNA reads as TGTGCCAGCAGTCCCCCGCAGATTATAGCCAAAAACATTCAGTACTTC. Its translation: CASSPPQIIAKNIQYF.

In this sample, this clone turned up once. The chain combines TRBV11-2 with TRBJ2-1; D perhaps matches TRBD1 (5 bases). The CDR3 totals 14 residues. The germline gives CDR1 SGHAT, CDR2 FQNNGV. V was clipped by 1 base and J by 7 bases, with 11 bases between them. The CDR3, as DNA: TGTGCCAGCAGCTTAGGGGCAGGGTGGAATGAGCAGTTCTTC. Translation gives CASSLGAGWNEQFF.

This chain links TRBV5-6 with TRBJ2-1; 8 bases are shared with TRBD2. Germline V gene sequence: CDR1 SGHDT, CDR2 YYEEEE. The V segment lost 4 bases and the J segment 8 bases; nucleotides outside the gene matches: 14. This CDR3 has 16 residues. In DNA, the CDR3 is TGTGCCAGCAGCCCCCGGTCGGGGGGGCTCTTGGATGAGCAGTTCTTC. Protein: CASSPRSGGLLDEQFF.

V usage is TRBV30 and J usage is TRBJ1-2; possible D gene TRBD1, 6 bases. The CDR3 spans 12 residues. Per the germline V gene, CDR1 is GTSNPN and CDR2 is SVGIG (reference sequence). Between the trimmed V and J ends, which lost 5 bases and 6 bases, there was a span of 13 bases. The CDR3: CAWGGRVDGYTF. The CDR3 region has the DNA TGTGCCTGGGGGGGCAGGGTGGATGGCTACACCTTC.

V gene TRBV5-1 combines with J gene TRBJ2-4; D remains unclear. This CDR3 is 16 amino acids long. V lost 1 base, J lost 0 bases, and 11 bases lay in between. Germline V gene lookup returns CDR1 SGHRS and CDR2 YFSETQ. CDR3 residues: CASSLPDIEAKNIQYF. As DNA, the CDR3 is TGCGCCAGCAGCTTGCCCGACATCGAAGCCAAAAACATTCAGTACTTC.

The rearrangement joins TRBV6-6 to TRBJ2-7; D gene ambiguous. This CDR3 is 13 amino acids long. Trimming cost V 7 bases and J 4 bases, with 14 bases left between them. The V gene's germline CDR1 is MNHNY and CDR2 SVGAGI (reference sequence). CDR3 protein: CASKETILYEQYF. In DNA, the CDR3 is TGTGCCAGCAAAGAGACAATACTGTACGAGCAGTACTTC.

This clone was recorded only once. The chain has TRBV6-5 and TRBJ2-1, with 11 bases aligning to TRBD2. V lost 6 bases to trimming and J lost 5 bases; unmatched junction nucleotides: 6. The CDR3 has 15 residues. CDR1 MNHEY and CDR2 SVGAGI come from the germline V gene. The CDR3 protein is CASSPTSGGHNEQFF. In DNA, the CDR3 is TGTGCCAGCAGCCCTACTAGCGGGGGTCACAATGAGCAGTTCTTC.

The chain carries TRBV6-5 and TRBJ2-5; no clear D. The J call may not be correct, given that the DNA end is closer to TRBJ2-7. Germline V gene data show CDR1 as MNHEY and CDR2 as SVGAGI. The CDR3 is 11 amino acids. The CDR3 region is CASSSTYEQYF. The CDR3 DNA sequence: TGTGCCAGTAGCTCCACCTACGAGCAGTACTTC.

The V and J genes are TRBV6-6 and TRBJ2-3, with 8 bases identical to TRBD2. The V gene's germline CDR1 is MNHNY and CDR2 SVGAGI (reference sequence). J lost 1 base, V lost 6 bases, and 6 bases had no gene match. This CDR3 spans 15 amino acids. CDR3 DNA: TGTGCCAGCAGCGACTTAGCGGGGCGCACAGATACGCAGTATTTT. This sequence encodes CASSDLAGRTDTQYF.

This clone has only a few counts. CDR3 DNA sequence: TGCGCCAGCAGCTGGACTAGGCCAGATACGCAGTATTTT. It is translated as CASSWTRPDTQYF. This chain joins TRBV5-1 and TRBJ2-3, with TRBD2 identical over 7 bases. This CDR3 comprises 13 residues. Germline CDR1 SGHRS, CDR2 YFSETQ. With V trimmed by 3 bases and J by 4 bases, 2 bases remained unmatched.

This clone was seen a single time. The chain employs TRBV4-1 and TRBJ2-7; weak D call: TRBD1 (6 bases). The ends were cut back, 4 bases at V and 3 bases at J, with 16 bases in the middle. CDR1 MGHRA and CDR2 YSYEKL come from the germline V gene. The CDR3 runs to 15 residues. This chain's CDR3 is CASSRATGTIYEQYF. The CDR3 coding sequence is TGCGCCAGCAGCCGAGCCACCGGGACAATCTACGAGCAGTACTTC.

The chain employs TRBV28 and TRBJ1-6; 8 bases agree with TRBD1. This CDR3 comprises 15 residues. J was trimmed by 5 bases and V by 6 bases; bases with no gene match: 6. Germline V gene sequence: CDR1 MDHEN, CDR2 SYDVKM. CDR3 in amino acids: CASSSGQGNNSPLHF. DNA for the CDR3: TGTGCCAGCAGCTCAGGACAGGGCAATAATTCACCCCTCCACTTT.